This TCR beta chain emerged from a study of identical twins. Broader study findings: Weaker excess sharing between twins was seen in beta out-of-frame sequences.

MiXCR was run by TCRdb on the 5' RACE reads, yielding one entry per CDR3 protein. This table has 640,000 or so distinct CDR3 sequences, around 6% appearing once. Every sampled donor was Caucasian and healthy. This clonotype came up many times. What it recognizes is unknown. The sample comprised naive T cells sorted from blood. The sequence derives from a man younger than 35 in good health.

The DNA for the CDR3 is TGCGCCAGCAGCCAAGTTCACGGCTTAAACACTGAAGCTTTCTTT. The encoded protein is CASSQVHGLNTEAFF. V usage is TRBV4-3 and J usage is TRBJ1-1; D unresolved. CDR1 is LGHNA, CDR2 YSLEER, per germline. V was clipped by 1 base and J by 2 bases, with 11 bases between them. The CDR3 sequence is 15 residues long.